These 20 T cell receptor beta chains share one sample of origin, sequenced in a study of blood T cell repertoires in COVID-19. TCRdb's table, derived via immunoSEQ multiplex PCR, lists solely in-frame clones and lacks some. Among about 240,000 clones listed, 83% were seen once. The sample was peripheral blood. These receptors came from a human donor in a cohort sampled during active COVID-19.

This clone was observed a handful of times. The gene calls are TRBV9 and TRBJ1-1; D unclear. Between the trimmed V and J ends, which lost 6 bases and 0 bases, there was a span of 15 bases. Per the germline V gene, CDR1 is SGDLS and CDR2 is YYNGEE. The CDR3 spans 15 residues. CDR3 amino acids: CASNNPGMLNTEAFF. CDR3 nucleotide sequence: TGTGCCAGCAATAATCCCGGGATGTTGAACACTGAAGCTTTCTTT.

For the CDR3, the DNA is TGTGCCAGCAGCTTATTGCAGGGGGATTATAGCAATCAGCCCCAGCATTTT. Encoded protein: CASSLLQGDYSNQPQHF. The rearrangement links TRBV7-6 to TRBJ1-5; TRBD1 agrees at 7 bases. The CDR3 has 17 residues. Germline CDR1 SGHVS, CDR2 FNYEAQ. Unmatched junction bases numbered 7, after V lost 2 bases and J lost 0 bases.

In DNA form, the CDR3 reads TGCAGCGTGGGGACAGGGGGCGGCGGAAAACTGTTTTTT. This gives the protein CSVGTGGGGKLFF. The chain is built from TRBV29-1 and TRBJ1-4, with 12 bases lining up with TRBD1. This CDR3 region has 13 residues. V shed 6 bases and J 10 bases; nucleotides not matched to a gene: 6. Per the germline V gene, CDR1 is SQVTM and CDR2 is ANQGSEA.

The V call is TRBV6-5, the J call TRBJ2-7; 9 bases are shared with TRBD1. Germline CDR1 and CDR2: MNHEY and SVGAGI. Trimming took 6 bases from V and 1 from J; bases not matched to a gene: 1. This CDR3 spans 13 amino acids. The chain's CDR3 is CASRGTGSYEQYF. Written as DNA, the CDR3 is TGTGCCAGCAGGGGGACAGGGTCCTACGAGCAGTACTTC.

This chain joins TRBV20-1 and TRBJ1-6; 8 bases are shared with TRBD1. Germline assignment: CDR1 DFQATT and CDR2 SNEGSKA (reference sequence). J lost 8 bases, V lost 3 bases, and 9 bases had no gene match. The CDR3 covers 15 residues. The CDR3 DNA is TGCAGTGCTAGTAACAGGGGGTACGGGGATTCACCCCTCCACTTT. Translating it yields CSASNRGYGDSPLHF.

There are many counts of this clone. The CDR3 DNA reads as TGTGCCAGCAGCTTAGAGCGGGCAGCTAGAGGAAAACTGTTTTTT. The encoded protein is CASSLERAARGKLFF. The chain employs TRBV7-4 and TRBJ1-4; D gene ambiguous. CDR1 is SGHVT and CDR2 is SQSDAQ in the germline V gene. V was cut by 1 base and J by 10 bases, with 16 bases left in between. The CDR3 sequence is 15 residues long.

Written as DNA, the CDR3 is TGTGCCATCAGTGCCGGACAGGGAAAAGTCGGCTACACCTTC. Protein sequence: CAISAGQGKVGYTF. The chain has TRBV10-3 and TRBJ1-2; TRBD1 agrees at 8 bases. Trimming took 4 bases from V and 8 from J; bases not matched to a gene: 9. This CDR3 comprises 14 residues. Germline lookup yields CDR1 ENHRY and CDR2 SYGVKD.

This clone has just one count. This sequence joins TRBV9 and TRBJ2-5, with D possibly matching TRBD2 (7 bases). In germline, CDR1 is SGDLS, CDR2 YYNGEE. V dropped 4 bases and J dropped 1 base, with 14 bases sitting between them. The CDR3 is made up of 15 amino acids. Written as DNA, the CDR3 is TGTGCCAGCAGCATAGGGGGGGGCAGCCAAGAGACCCAGTACTTC. Amino acids: CASSIGGGSQETQYF. Based on the CDR3 plus reference TRBV9 and TRBJ2-5, the full variable domain is DSGVTQTPKHLITATGQRVTLRCSPRSGDLSVYWYQQSLDQGLQFLIQYYNGEERAKGNILERFSAQQFPDLHSELNLSSLELGDSALYFCASSIGGGSQETQYFGPGTRLLVL.

This sequence joins TRBV5-1 and TRBJ2-1; TRBD1 aligns across 8 bases. Trimming removed 2 bases from V and 4 bases from J; junction bases left unmatched: 8. The CDR3 runs to 16 residues. CDR1 is SGHRS and CDR2 is YFSETQ in the germline V gene. The CDR3: CASSLETGGRYNEQFF. The CDR3 DNA reads as TGCGCCAGCAGCTTAGAAACAGGGGGGAGGTACAATGAGCAGTTCTTC. Together with reference TRBV5-1 and TRBJ2-1, the CDR3 gives the full variable domain: KAGVTQTPRYLIKTRGQQVTLSCSPISGHRSVSWYQQTPGQGLQFLFEYFSETQRNKGNFPGRFSGRQFSNSRSEMNVSTLELGDSALYLCASSLETGGRYNEQFFGPGTRLTVL.

This clone was counted only a few times. This chain joins TRBV24-1 and TRBJ2-3; a weak D match, TRBD1 (6 bases). Trimming cost V 1 base and J 1 base, with 11 bases left between them. Germline-derived CDR1 and CDR2 are KGHDR and SFDVKD. CDR3 length: 16 residues. This CDR3 is CATSDLQGRGTDTQYF. In DNA, the CDR3 is TGTGCCACCAGTGATTTACAGGGAAGGGGCACAGATACGCAGTATTTT.

The gene calls are TRBV5-1 and TRBJ2-3; perhaps TRBD2 as D (7 bases). Germline-derived CDR1 and CDR2 are SGHRS and YFSETQ. The CDR3 runs to 17 residues. V was pared by 0 bases and J by 2 bases, with 16 bases between. The CDR3, as DNA: TGCGCCAGCAGCTTGGCCTTGGCGGGGGCCTTCACAGATACGCAGTATTTT. Its protein is CASSLALAGAFTDTQYF.

The chain uses TRBV5-1 and TRBJ2-2; a weak D match, TRBD1 (6 bases). The CDR3 length is 14 residues. With 2 bases removed from V and 4 bases from J, the gap between germline ends came to 9 bases. Germline V gene sequence: CDR1 SGHRS, CDR2 YFSETQ. Here the CDR3 reads CASSLGQSTGELFF. CDR3 nucleotide sequence: TGCGCCAGCAGCTTAGGACAGAGCACCGGGGAGCTGTTTTTT.

This rearrangement joins TRBV10-2 to TRBJ2-5; weak D call: TRBD2 (6 bases). V lost 10 bases to trimming and J lost 0 bases, with 27 bases between them. The germline CDR1 and CDR2 sequences are WSHSY and SAAADI. The length of the CDR3 is 18 residues. This CDR3 is CATSVGDFFFGNQETQYF. The CDR3 DNA reads as TGCGCCACAAGTGTGGGGGACTTTTTTTTCGGGAACCAAGAGACCCAGTACTTC.

V is TRBV6-1 and J is TRBJ2-1; no reliable D call. The CDR3 covers 15 residues. Germline V lookup: CDR1 MNHNS, CDR2 SASEGT. Between the trimmed V and J ends, which lost 2 bases and 3 bases, there was a span of 11 bases. The CDR3 DNA reads as TGTGCCAGCAGTGAATTTGGAGACGGCTACAATGAGCAGTTCTTC. This encodes CASSEFGDGYNEQFF.

This chain connects TRBV10-3 to TRBJ1-1, with TRBD1 matching over 10 bases. Germline CDR1 ENHRY, CDR2 SYGVKD. Losses at the gene ends were 7 bases for V and 3 bases for J; bases not matched to a gene: 5. There are 14 residues in the CDR3. The CDR3 is CAINPDRGDTEAFF. CDR3 DNA sequence: TGTGCCATCAACCCGGACAGGGGGGACACTGAAGCTTTCTTT.

The table lists this clone with a count of one. This chain joins TRBV7-2 and TRBJ1-1, with a weak D call TRBD1 (6 bases). The CDR3 length is 15 residues. Germline values: CDR1 SGHTA, CDR2 FQGNSA. V was pared by 2 bases and J by 5 bases, with 15 bases between. The CDR3 is CASSLNRGAQTEAFF. The CDR3 DNA reads as TGTGCCAGCAGCTTAAATCGGGGGGCGCAAACTGAAGCTTTCTTT.

V usage is TRBV5-6 and J usage is TRBJ2-1; 9 bases agree with TRBD2. Germline assignment: CDR1 SGHDT and CDR2 YYEEEE. V trimming: 0 bases; J trimming: 4 bases; junction bases outside the gene matches: 5. CDR3 size: 16 residues. The CDR3 is CASSLVLSGGYNEQFF. CDR3 DNA: TGTGCCAGCAGCTTGGTCCTTAGCGGGGGTTACAATGAGCAGTTCTTC.

The rearrangement joins TRBV5-1 to TRBJ2-7; 14 bases agree with TRBD2. The CDR3 is made up of 15 amino acids. Germline V CDR1 and CDR2: SGHRS, YFSETQ. V lost 4 bases and J lost 4; bases outside the gene matches: 4. The chain's CDR3 is CASSTRTSGGYEQYF. The CDR3 DNA sequence: TGCGCCAGCAGCACGAGGACTAGCGGGGGGTACGAGCAGTACTTC.

J is TRBJ1-2 and V is TRBV5-1; weak D call: TRBD1 (5 bases). V was clipped by 3 bases and J by 0 bases, with 15 bases between them. The CDR3 covers 16 residues. Per the germline V gene, CDR1 is SGHRS and CDR2 is YFSETQ. The CDR3: CASSSGRQTTNYGYTF. Written as DNA, the CDR3 is TGCGCCAGCAGCTCTGGCCGACAGACGACTAACTATGGCTACACCTTC.

V usage is TRBV5-1 and J usage is TRBJ2-6; TRBD1 agrees at 7 bases. Unmatched junction bases numbered 3, after V lost 4 bases and J lost 2 bases. The CDR3 has 15 residues. Germline-derived CDR1 and CDR2 are SGHRS and YFSETQ. CDR3: CASSPTGTGANVLTF. CDR3 sequence (DNA): TGCGCCAGCAGCCCGACAGGGACTGGGGCCAACGTCCTGACTTTC.